The clone carrying this TCR beta chain was counted a few times. Its antigen is currently unknown. The time point here: blood at routine non-recurrence follow-up after resection. Sequencing was performed on whole RNA extracted from tumor and nontumor lung tissue, or from frozen PBMC, and the material was left unsorted. Each molecule of TCR cDNA was tagged with one unique molecular identifier. TCRdb re-analysed the 5' RACE reads in MiXCR, keeping a single row per CDR3 protein. The sample consists of more than 75,000 distinct CDR3 sequences, approximately 19% of them appearing once. These data are taken from a study of spatial heterogeneity in lung cancer. The study, taken as a whole, reports: Tumor TCRs that were ubiquitous and expanded showed up in blood more at resection than follow-up.

The length of the CDR3 is 13 residues. V gave up 0 bases and J gave up 9 bases, with 9 bases separating them. Looked up from germline, CDR1 is MNHEY and CDR2 is SVGEGT. The chain couples TRBV6-2 or TRBV6-3 to TRBJ2-1, with D hard to call. This sequence originates from a male donor with early-stage non-small cell lung cancer. This material consisted of PBMCs, taken at follow-up. The CDR3 DNA is TGTGCCAGCAGTTACTCGACCCGCGCTGAGCAGTTCTTC. Translating gives CASSYSTRAEQFF.